These 3 T cell receptor beta chains were all obtained from the same sample, sequenced in a study of T cells after yellow fever vaccination. In TCRdb, the 5' RACE reads were re-called with MiXCR into one record per CDR3 protein. The sample gives roughly 120,000 distinct CDR3 sequences, under 8% of which show up once; nearly 2.5% is in the top ten. Here the sequenced sample was CD4+ T cells sorted from PBMCs, taken 10 to 11 days after the first yellow fever vaccination. The receptors here all came from a man younger than 35 who received the YFV17D yellow fever vaccine.

This chain uses TRBV4-3 with TRBJ2-3, with no clear D. V dropped 1 base and J dropped 2 bases, with 16 bases sitting between them. The CDR3 contains 17 residues. In germline, CDR1 is LGHNA, CDR2 YSLEER. The chain's CDR3 is CASSQARRSPTTDTQYF. The CDR3 nucleotides read TGCGCCAGCAGCCAAGCGAGGCGTAGCCCCACCACAGATACGCAGTATTTT.

In its sample, this clonotype was seen a few times. The chain couples TRBV7-6 to TRBJ2-4, with 14 bases that match TRBD2. V trimming: 5 bases; J trimming: 10 bases; junction bases outside the gene matches: 1. This CDR3 has 13 residues. Germline V gives CDR1 SGHVS, CDR2 FNYEAQ. The CDR3 DNA follows: TGTGCCAGCAGCGGACTAGCGGGGGGTATTCAGTACTTC. This gives the protein CASSGLAGGIQYF.

Many counts were recorded for this clonotype. This rearrangement joins TRBV5-1 to TRBJ2-5; D unresolved. CDR1 is SGHRS and CDR2 is YFSETQ in the germline V gene. Trimming left V 1 base short and J 3 bases short, with 13 bases between. This CDR3 spans 15 amino acids. CDR3 nucleotide sequence: TGCGCCAGCAGCTTGTCTCCGGTCGGTAAAGAGACCCAGTACTTC. It specifies CASSLSPVGKETQYF.